These T cell receptor beta chains were read from a single sample in a study of blood T cell repertoires in COVID-19. Using immunoSEQ multiplex PCR, the repertoire was profiled, and TCRdb retains in-frame clones only, with some absent. The sample yields approximately 300,000 clones, over 80% seen once. The sequencing input was peripheral blood. These TCRs come from a woman aged 40 to 50 with acute or convalescent COVID-19. Each CDR3 is given with its conserved first and last residue. Fields, in order: clone size, J gene, V gene, D gene, CDR3 protein, CDR3 DNA. D genes are given only for firm matches. Size tells how often a clone was seen (once, few, many) or the class of an expanded clone, and some rows leave it out.

. TRBJ1-2 TRBV18 . CASSPRELKYYGYTF TGTGCCAGCTCACCCCGGGAGCTCAAATACTATGGCTACACCTTC
. TRBJ1-1 TRBV5-1 TRBD1 CASRGQSTEAFF TGCGCCAGCAGGGGACAGTCCACTGAAGCTTTCTTT
. TRBJ1-1 TRBV11-2 . CASSLDPGGGTEAFF TGTGCCAGCAGCTTAGATCCGGGAGGGGGCACTGAAGCTTTCTTT
once TRBJ1-2 TRBV27 TRBD1 CASSAGQGSYGYTF TGTGCCAGCAGTGCAGGACAGGGATCCTATGGCTACACCTTC
. TRBJ1-4 TRBV4-2 TRBD1 CASSPEAGTGREKLFF TGTGCCAGCAGCCCCGAAGCAGGGACAGGGAGGGAAAAACTGTTTTTT
. TRBJ1-4 TRBV19 . CASMFQNEKLFF TGTGCCAGTATGTTCCAAAATGAAAAACTGTTTTTT
. TRBJ1-2 TRBV11-2 . CASSLRDNYGYTF TGTGCCAGCAGCTTGCGGGATAACTATGGCTACACCTTC
. TRBJ1-2 TRBV30 TRBD1 CAWITGQGFFGGYTF TGTGCCTGGATAACTGGACAGGGATTTTTTGGTGGCTACACCTTC
. TRBJ1-2 TRBV2 . CASRYQGYTF TGTGCCAGCCGTTACCAGGGCTACACCTTC
. TRBJ2-1 TRBV7-9 TRBD2 CASSLGLGIASGEPIEQFF TGTGCCAGCAGCTTAGGTCTTGGGATTGCTAGCGGGGAGCCGATTGAGCAGTTCTTC
. TRBJ1-1 TRBV7-8 . CASSPARTESVITEAFF TGTGCCAGCAGCCCAGCCCGGACAGAGTCGGTCATCACTGAAGCTTTCTTT
. TRBJ1-5 TRBV5-6 . CATKREGNQPQHF TGTGCCACCAAGAGGGAGGGCAATCAGCCCCAGCATTTT
. TRBJ2-2 TRBV6-5 . CASSYSWTSNTGELFF TGTGCCAGCAGTTACTCGTGGACAAGTAACACCGGGGAGCTGTTTTTT
few TRBJ1-2 TRBV5-6 TRBD1 CASSPRGTGAPYGYTF TGTGCCAGCAGCCCCCGAGGGACAGGGGCACCCTATGGCTACACCTTC
once TRBJ2-5 TRBV9 . CASSVVGGGVETQYF TGTGCCAGCAGCGTAGTAGGCGGTGGTGTTGAGACCCAGTACTTC
. TRBJ2-4 TRBV5-1 TRBD2 CASSLIPGLAGRSKNIQYF TGCGCCAGCAGCTTAATCCCGGGACTAGCGGGGAGATCCAAAAACATTCAGTACTTC
. TRBJ2-5 TRBV19 TRBD1 CASSPRQGARQTQYF TGTGCCAGTAGTCCTCGACAGGGGGCTAGGCAGACCCAGTACTTC
once TRBJ1-2 TRBV4-2 . CASSQDGGRRGYTF TGTGCCAGCAGCCAAGACGGGGGGCGCAGGGGCTACACCTTC
once TRBJ2-1 TRBV24-1 . CATSERLVSYNEQFF TGTGCCACCAGTGAAAGACTAGTGTCCTACAATGAGCAGTTCTTC
few TRBJ2-1 TRBV18 TRBD2 CASSPPSGGAGDEQFF TGTGCCAGCTCACCCCCTTCCGGGGGGGCCGGGGATGAGCAGTTCTTC
. TRBJ1-5 TRBV30 . CAWSVAGRRGQPQHF TGTGCCTGGAGCGTAGCGGGACGGAGAGGACAGCCCCAGCATTTT
. TRBJ2-5 TRBV9 TRBD2 CASSGGLAGGPRAKTQYF TGTGCCAGCAGCGGGGGACTAGCGGGGGGCCCGCGGGCGAAGACCCAGTACTTC
. TRBJ1-2 TRBV12-5 TRBD1 CASGLGYGTDYGYTF TGTGCTAGTGGTTTGGGCTATGGGACAGATTATGGCTACACCTTC
once TRBJ1-1 TRBV27 . CASTPDQGPNTEAFF TGTGCCAGCACCCCGGACCAGGGCCCAAACACTGAAGCTTTCTTT
. TRBJ1-2 TRBV24-1 TRBD1 CATVTSRGKAYGYTF TGTGCCACCGTAACTAGCAGGGGGAAGGCCTATGGCTACACCTTC
few TRBJ1-2 TRBV10-3 . CAIREQGVDGYTF TGTGCCATCAGAGAACAGGGCGTCGATGGCTACACCTTC